This is a list of T cell receptor beta chains from one sample in a study of T cell repertoires in cytomegalovirus infection. MiXCR was run by TCRdb on the reads, yielding one entry per CDR3 protein. The repertoire holds just under 550,000 distinct CDR3 sequences, with more than 25% as singletons. The sequencing sample was made of PBMCs. The source is a human donor in good health (CMV status not recorded). Some clones in this sample may be carry-over from other donors' samples. Both conserved end residues are trimmed from each CDR3. The order of the fields is J gene, V gene, D gene, CDR3 protein. A D gene is named only where the DNA matches it firmly.

TRBJ1-2,TRBV4-2,TRBD1,ASSQGLDRGNGYT
TRBJ2-1,TRBV2,TRBD2,ASSVGLAGYNEQF
TRBJ2-1,TRBV4-1,NA,ASGRDEQF
TRBJ1-1,TRBV7-6,TRBD1,ASSLPPRGTEMNTEAF
TRBJ2-3,TRBV24-1,NA,ATRGGTDTQY
TRBJ1-1,TRBV18,NA,ASSPRQDRNTEAF
TRBJ1-1,TRBV29-1,NA,SVLRENTEAF
TRBJ1-1,TRBV24-1,NA,ATSDATGMNTEAF
TRBJ2-7,TRBV19,NA,ASRADQYSSEQY
TRBJ2-3,TRBV19,TRBD2,ASSFASAGGTQY
TRBJ2-7,TRBV4-1,TRBD2,ASSRWTSGRSSYEQY
TRBJ2-3,TRBV18,NA,ASSPKRGSTDTQY
TRBJ2-1,TRBV29-1,NA,SVLPRDREQF
TRBJ2-5,TRBV29-1,TRBD2,SVVGGSSETQY
TRBJ2-7,TRBV7-2,NA,ASSLAFEMLDEQY
TRBJ2-3,TRBV7-2,NA,ASSFSINPSTDTQY
TRBJ2-3,TRBV5-1,TRBD2,ASQLPGRGADTQY
TRBJ2-3,TRBV24-1,NA,ATSDITDTQY
TRBJ2-6,TRBV7-6,NA,ASRPWRGLNPSGANVLT
TRBJ2-3,TRBV6-1,TRBD2,ASSLTSGGSTDTQY
TRBJ1-1,TRBV7-3,NA,ASSPGQSTEAF
TRBJ2-3,TRBV29-1,TRBD2,SVTGGSSTDTQY
TRBJ2-1,TRBV7-2,NA,ASSPHHEQF
TRBJ2-1,TRBV6-4,NA,ASSDYSGSGEQF
TRBJ2-3,TRBV19,NA,ASRAGVADTQY
TRBJ2-6,TRBV12-3/TRBV12-4,NA,ASSLGRVTRTSGANVLT
TRBJ1-1,TRBV6-5,NA,ASSLEGGRITEAF
TRBJ2-1,TRBV4-3,NA,ASSQGGPYNEQF
TRBJ1-1,TRBV27,TRBD1,ASSPWTGANTEAF
TRBJ2-1,TRBV9,NA,ASSVEGKTTYNEQF
TRBJ2-1,TRBV7-9,TRBD2,ASSRPKAGTSGYNEQF
TRBJ2-7,TRBV2,NA,ASHRQSTYEQY
TRBJ2-5,TRBV20-1,NA,SATKTIQETQY